These 2 T cell receptor beta chains were all obtained from the same sample, sequenced in a study of glioma-infiltrating T cells. TCR alpha and beta CDR3 regions were amplified from RNA using iRepertoire nested multiplex PCR. TCRdb reprocessed the multiplex PCR reads via MiXCR and lists one record per CDR3 protein. Here the sample spans roughly 350,000 distinct CDR3 sequences, around 38% being singletons. The sequenced sample was glioma tissue, nonneoplastic brain tissue, or PBMCs (not recorded which). The receptors were sampled from a human donor with low-grade glioma or glioblastoma, undergoing nonglioma brain surgery, or in good health (not recorded which).

This clonotype was seen more than once but under ten times. The chain combines TRBV7-6 with TRBJ2-2; D not resolved. The CDR3 sequence is 13 residues long. Trimming took off 3 bases at V and 5 bases at J, with 7 bases between the two ends. CDR1 is SGHVS and CDR2 is FNYEAQ in the germline V gene. The CDR3 sequence: CASSLILTGELFF. The CDR3 DNA is TGTGCCAGCAGCTTGATCCTTACCGGGGAGCTGTTTTTT.

This chain links TRBV28 with TRBJ2-2; D is unclear. Germline V lookup: CDR1 MDHEN, CDR2 SYDVKM. This CDR3 has 15 amino acids. Trimming removed 2 bases from V and 3 bases from J, with 10 bases in between. The chain's CDR3 is CASSLRLRYTGELFF. The CDR3 nucleotides read TGTGCCAGCAGTTTACGACTCAGATACACCGGGGAGCTGTTTTTT.